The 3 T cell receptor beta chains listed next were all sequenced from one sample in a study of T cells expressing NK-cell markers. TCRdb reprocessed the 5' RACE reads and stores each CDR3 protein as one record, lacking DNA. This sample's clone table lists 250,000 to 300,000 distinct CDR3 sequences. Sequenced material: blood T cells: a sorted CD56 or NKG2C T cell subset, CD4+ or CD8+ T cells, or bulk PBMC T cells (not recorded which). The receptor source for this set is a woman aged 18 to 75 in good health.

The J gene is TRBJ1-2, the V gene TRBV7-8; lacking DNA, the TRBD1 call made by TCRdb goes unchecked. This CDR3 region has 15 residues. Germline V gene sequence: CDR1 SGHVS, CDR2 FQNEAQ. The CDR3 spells CASSLQTGTGSGYTF. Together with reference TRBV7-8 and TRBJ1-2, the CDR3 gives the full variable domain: GAGVSQSPRYKVAKRGQDVALRCDPISGHVSLFWYQQALGQGPEFLTYFQNEAQLDKSGLPSDRFFAERPEGSVSTLKIQRTQQEDSAVYLCASSLQTGTGSGYTFGSGTRLTVV.

CDR3 protein: CAISRGLPGDEQFF. The chain recombines TRBV10-3 with TRBJ2-1; TCRdb's assignment of TRBD2 cannot be checked, as there is no DNA. The CDR3 contains 14 residues. The germline V gene encodes CDR1 ENHRY and CDR2 SYGVKD.

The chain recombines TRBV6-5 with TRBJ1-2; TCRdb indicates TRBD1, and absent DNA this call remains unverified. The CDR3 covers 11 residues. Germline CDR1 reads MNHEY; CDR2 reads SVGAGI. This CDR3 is CASSTPGGYTF.